The 20 T cell receptor beta chains in this list originate from one sample, sequenced in a study of T cell repertoires in cytomegalovirus infection. Their antigen targets remain unknown. TCRdb passed the reads through MiXCR, listing each CDR3 protein once. Of around 130,000 distinct CDR3 sequences detected, under 30% appear once; the ten largest clones hold 34%. The source material was PBMCs, sequenced either directly or after in vitro stimulation (not recorded which). Receptor source: a human donor in good health (CMV status not recorded). Some clones in this sample may be carry-over from other donors' samples.

The chain carries TRBV19 and TRBJ2-1; the match to TRBD2 covers 11 bases. Germline lookup yields CDR1 LNHDA and CDR2 SQIVND (reference sequence). The CDR3 has 16 residues. After removal of 4 bases from V and 4 bases from J, the junction contained 6 bases not matched to a gene. In DNA form, the CDR3 reads TGTGCCAGTAGTAGGGCTAGCGGGAGGTTTTACAATGAGCAGTTCTTC. This sequence encodes CASSRASGRFYNEQFF.

This clonotype was observed a handful of times. The chain joins TRBV28 to TRBJ1-1; no firm D call. This CDR3 has 14 amino acids. CDR1 is MDHEN and CDR2 is SYDVKM in the germline V gene. Deletions cut 5 bases from V and 0 bases from J, with 10 bases between. CDR3 DNA: TGTGCCAGCAGTGACACCCCCATGAACACTGAAGCTTTCTTT. It translates to CASSDTPMNTEAFF.

This clonotype was detected only a few times. The rearrangement uses TRBV11-2 and TRBJ2-7, with D perhaps matching TRBD1 (6 bases). The CDR3 runs to 14 residues. In germline, CDR1 is SGHAT, CDR2 FQNNGV. Trimming pared 5 bases from V and 2 bases from J, leaving 13 bases between. DNA for the CDR3: TGTGCCAGCAGCGTGGACAGATTCACCTACGAGCAGTACGTC. This codes for CASSVDRFTYEQYV.

This clonotype was counted at least ten times. The CDR3 reads CASSLAQTGSGNTIYF. The CDR3 DNA sequence: TGTGCCAGCAGCTTAGCCCAGACAGGCTCTGGAAACACCATATATTTT. The chain carries TRBV7-8 and TRBJ1-3, with a tentative D call TRBD1 (6 bases). This CDR3 region has 16 residues. V lost 0 bases and J lost 0, with 9 bases in between. CDR1 and CDR2 from the germline V gene are SGHVS and FQNEAQ.

In its sample, this clonotype was seen a few times. The CDR3 spells CASSLTAYGYTF. The DNA for the CDR3 is TGTGCCAGCAGCTTAACAGCGTATGGCTACACCTTC. V gene TRBV5-6 combines with J gene TRBJ1-2; D gene uncertain. Germline V lookup: CDR1 SGHDT, CDR2 YYEEEE. V gave up 2 bases and J gave up 5 bases, with 7 bases separating them. The CDR3 sequence is 12 residues long.

This clonotype was seen ten or more times. This rearrangement joins TRBV7-3 to TRBJ2-2; 11 bases agree with TRBD2. Trimming removed 4 bases from V and 0 bases from J; junction bases left unmatched: 4. The CDR3 is 17 residues long. Per germline, CDR1 SGHTA and CDR2 FQGTGA. CDR3 residues: CASSSGLAGANTGELFF. In DNA form, the CDR3 reads TGTGCCAGCAGCTCCGGACTAGCGGGCGCGAACACCGGGGAGCTGTTTTTT.

V usage is TRBV5-8 and J usage is TRBJ2-1; TRBD2 matches 10 bases. J gave up 3 bases and V 0 bases, and 6 bases lay outside the gene matches. CDR3 length: 17 amino acids. Germline CDR1 and CDR2: SGHTS and YDEGEE. CDR3 in DNA: TGTGCCAGCAGCTTGGTAGGGCTAGCGGGAGTCTACAATGAGCAGTTCTTC. This codes for CASSLVGLAGVYNEQFF.

The table lists this clonotype with a few counts. The chain is built from TRBV4-1 and TRBJ1-4; D remains ambiguous. The V end lost 1 base, the J end lost 4 bases, and 10 bases lay between the germline ends. CDR3 length: 15 residues. The V gene's germline CDR1 is MGHRA and CDR2 YSYEKL. The CDR3 sequence: CASSQGPTRNEKLFF. CDR3 bases: TGCGCCAGCAGCCAAGGGCCGACCCGTAATGAAAAACTGTTTTTT.

There are a few counts of this clonotype. The CDR3 region has the DNA TGTGCCAGCAGCCTCCCCGCGGGAGTCCATGAGCAGTTCTTC. Translation gives CASSLPAGVHEQFF. The V and J genes are TRBV6-2 or TRBV6-3 and TRBJ2-1; 7 nucleotides match TRBD2. V shed 6 bases, J shed 8 bases, and the junction held 10 bases outside the gene matches. This CDR3 has 14 residues. CDR1 and CDR2 (germline): MNHEY, SVGEGT.

This chain joins TRBV7-9 and TRBJ1-3; 7 bases are shared with TRBD1. Germline CDR1 SEHNR, CDR2 FQNEAQ (reference sequence). The CDR3 loop spans 13 amino acids. With 5 bases clipped from V and 6 bases from J, the junction kept 4 bases outside the gene matches. CDR3 sequence: CASSQTGVNTIYF. The CDR3 coding sequence is TGTGCCAGCAGCCAAACAGGGGTAAACACCATATATTTT.

This clonotype has ten or more counts. This chain links TRBV7-2 with TRBJ2-5, with TRBD2 matching 14 bases. J was trimmed by 7 bases and V by 5 bases; bases with no gene match: 9. Germline CDR1 reads SGHTA; CDR2 reads FQGNSA. The length of the CDR3 is 16 residues. This CDR3 is CASSLGLAGAQATQYF. CDR3 DNA sequence: TGTGCCAGCAGCCTGGGACTAGCGGGAGCCCAGGCGACCCAGTACTTC.

This clonotype has a handful of counts. The V and J genes are TRBV5-6 and TRBJ2-3; 10 bases fit TRBD2. Trimming at V came to 5 bases and at J to 6 bases, leaving 9 bases not matched to a gene. From germline, CDR1 is SGHDT and CDR2 YYEEEE. The CDR3 is 15 residues long. This CDR3 reads CASSHTSGMTDTQYF. The DNA for the CDR3 is TGTGCCAGCAGTCATACTAGCGGGATGACTGATACGCAGTATTTT.

In this sample, this clonotype turned up a few times. This rearrangement joins TRBV19 to TRBJ2-7; no clear D gene. Germline V gene data show CDR1 as LNHDA and CDR2 as SQIVND (reference sequence). The CDR3 length is 12 residues. V dropped 9 bases and J dropped 2 bases, with 11 bases sitting between them. The CDR3 protein is CAREDKAYEQYV. The CDR3 region has the DNA TGTGCCAGGGAAGACAAGGCCTACGAGCAGTACGTC.

Here the CDR3 DNA reads TGTGCCAGCAGCACGGGGCGGGGGGGAGCATACGAGCAGTACTTC. This encodes CASSTGRGGAYEQYF. The chain links TRBV6-5 to TRBJ2-7, with TRBD2 matching 9 bases. The CDR3 is made up of 15 amino acids. Trimming at V came to 6 bases and at J to 4 bases, leaving 10 bases not matched to a gene. Per the germline V gene, CDR1 is MNHEY and CDR2 is SVGAGI.

The V gene is TRBV19, the J gene TRBJ1-1; D is unresolved. The CDR3 runs to 13 residues. Trimming cost V 3 bases and J 1 base, with 6 bases left between them. Looked up from germline, CDR1 is LNHDA and CDR2 is SQIVND (reference sequence). Here the CDR3 DNA reads TGTGCCAGTAGTATTGTTTGGAACACTGAAGCTTTCTTT. As protein: CASSIVWNTEAFF. Complete variable domain (other parts from reference TRBV19 and TRBJ1-1): DGGITQSPKYLFRKEGQNVTLSCEQNLNHDAMYWYRQDPGQGLRLIYYSQIVNDFQKGDIAEGYSVSREKKESFPLTVTSAQKNPTAFYLCASSIVWNTEAFFGQGTRLTVV.

V is TRBV12-3 or TRBV12-4 and J is TRBJ1-5; D is possibly TRBD1 (5 bases). The ends were cut back, 7 bases at V and 6 bases at J, with 16 bases in the middle. CDR3 length equals 14 residues. The CDR3 bases are TGTGCCAGCAACCCAGGCGGGGGGGGTCAGCCCCAGCATTTT. Its protein product is CASNPGGGGQPQHF.

This clonotype was recorded a few times. This chain joins TRBV6-2 or TRBV6-3 and TRBJ2-6; TRBD2 is a possible D gene (7 bases). Germline CDR1 MNHEY, CDR2 SVGEGT. This CDR3 has 18 residues. Trimming removed 5 bases at V and 0 bases at J, with 17 bases between. The CDR3 sequence: CASSLRGGRTSGANVLTF. For the CDR3, the DNA is TGTGCCAGCAGTCTAAGGGGGGGTCGGACCTCTGGGGCCAACGTCCTGACTTTC.

The chain couples TRBV6-5 to TRBJ2-4; D ambiguous. The CDR3 is 16 amino acids. CDR1 and CDR2 from the germline V gene are MNHEY and SVGAGI. The ends were cut back, 6 bases at V and 0 bases at J, with 15 bases in the middle. The CDR3 reads CASSPDVARAKNIQYF. In DNA form, the CDR3 reads TGTGCCAGCAGCCCTGACGTTGCACGAGCCAAAAACATTCAGTACTTC.

This clonotype was counted a few times. The chain links TRBV7-2 to TRBJ2-1; TRBD2 aligns across 10 bases. Germline V CDR1 and CDR2: SGHTA, FQGNSA. CDR3 length equals 14 residues. Trimming at V came to 4 bases and at J to 7 bases, leaving 4 bases not matched to a gene. CDR3 residues: CASSSGTSENEQFF. As DNA, the CDR3 is TGTGCCAGCAGCTCAGGGACTAGCGAAAATGAGCAGTTCTTC.

This clonotype was detected only once. The CDR3 sequence is CASSPRGTGEVWVVQFF. Here the CDR3 DNA reads TGTGCCAGCAGTCCAAGGGGGACAGGGGAGGTTTGGGTTGTGCAGTTCTTC. The chain couples TRBV12-3 or TRBV12-4 to TRBJ2-1; 10 positions match TRBD1. The CDR3 extends over 17 amino acids. After removal of 5 bases from V and 12 bases from J, the junction contained 19 bases not matched to a gene.